The 28 T cell receptor beta chains given below trace back to one sample, sequenced in a study of control samples from healthy donors and cancer patients. TCRdb keeps only in-frame clones here, not all; method: immunoSEQ multiplex PCR. In the table there are around 130,000 clones, around 93% of which are singletons. Sequenced material: blood. All receptors derive from a man aged 18 to 29 in good health.

This clone was picked up one time. The chain employs TRBV29-1 and TRBJ2-2, with TRBD2 identical over 8 bases. V lost 3 bases, J lost 6 bases, and 12 bases stayed unmatched. Germline V lookup: CDR1 SQVTM, CDR2 ANQGSEA. This CDR3 region has 16 residues. In nucleotides, the CDR3 is TGCAGCGTTGATCTCCGGGGGGGCGGGTTCGCCGGGGAGCTGTTTTTT. Residues: CSVDLRGGGFAGELFF.

J is TRBJ1-2 and V is TRBV19, with a tentative D call TRBD1 (5 bases). The germline CDR1 and CDR2 sequences are LNHDA and SQIVND (reference sequence). The length of the CDR3 is 15 residues. Trimming stripped 4 bases from V and 2 bases from J, with 14 bases between. The CDR3 nucleotides are TGTGCCAGTAGTAAGGATGTGGGGACCAACTATGGCTACACCTTC. Amino acids: CASSKDVGTNYGYTF.

The V call is TRBV5-1, the J call TRBJ2-3; the D gene is possibly TRBD2 (7 bases). V lost 3 bases and J lost 2, with 10 bases in between. The CDR3 covers 14 residues. CDR1 and CDR2 (germline): SGHRS, YFSETQ. This CDR3 reads CASSWGGLTDTQYF. The CDR3, as DNA: TGCGCCAGCAGCTGGGGGGGCCTCACAGATACGCAGTATTTT.

This chain joins TRBV7-3 and TRBJ2-3, with 8 nucleotides matching TRBD1. The ends lost 5 bases at V and 2 bases at J; junction bases unmatched: 9. The CDR3 length is 16 residues. The germline V gene encodes CDR1 SGHTA and CDR2 FQGTGA. The CDR3 DNA sequence: TGTGCCAGCAGCAGAGGGGTGGACAGGGACACAGATACGCAGTATTTT. It is translated as CASSRGVDRDTDTQYF.

J is TRBJ2-1 and V is TRBV13; D is uncertain. V lost 4 bases and J 0 bases, leaving 13 bases between the germline ends. Per germline, CDR1 PRHDT and CDR2 FYEKMQ (reference sequence). The CDR3 runs to 16 residues. The CDR3 protein is CASSSWTASSYNEQFF. The CDR3 DNA follows: TGTGCCAGCAGCTCTTGGACGGCAAGCTCCTACAATGAGCAGTTCTTC.

This rearrangement joins TRBV6-1 to TRBJ2-5; the D gene could be TRBD1 or TRBD2 (6 bases each). V was pared by 4 bases and J by 1 base, with 16 bases between. From germline, CDR1 is MNHNS and CDR2 SASEGT. This CDR3 contains 16 residues. As DNA, the CDR3 is TGTGCCAGCAGTGGGATGTTCACGGGGGCCCAAGAGACCCAGTACTTC. Protein sequence: CASSGMFTGAQETQYF.

This clone was observed a single time. The J gene is TRBJ1-2, the V gene TRBV7-2, with TRBD1 matching 9 bases. The germline CDR1 and CDR2 sequences are SGHTA and FQGNSA. The CDR3 consists of 16 residues. J lost 2 bases, V lost 4 bases, and 8 bases had no gene match. The CDR3 DNA sequence: TGTGCCAGCAGCTCTACCTACAGGGGGCCCAACTATGGCTACACCTTC. Protein sequence: CASSSTYRGPNYGYTF.

CDR3 sequence: CASSISAGGNTEAFF. The CDR3 DNA sequence: TGTGCCAGTAGTATATCGGCAGGGGGGAACACTGAAGCTTTCTTT. This rearrangement joins TRBV19 to TRBJ1-1; TRBD1 agrees at 7 bases. The CDR3 consists of 15 residues. From germline, CDR1 is LNHDA and CDR2 SQIVND (reference sequence). The V segment lost 2 bases and the J segment 1 base; nucleotides outside the gene matches: 4.

This chain links TRBV7-3 with TRBJ2-5; TRBD2 aligns across 8 bases. After removal of 4 bases from V and 5 bases from J, the junction contained 3 bases not matched to a gene. The CDR3 has 13 residues. The germline CDR1 and CDR2 sequences are SGHTA and FQGTGA. CDR3 loop: CASSYQRGETQYF. The CDR3 region has the DNA TGTGCCAGCAGCTACCAGCGGGGGGAGACCCAGTACTTC.

The V and J genes are TRBV5-5 and TRBJ2-7; D ambiguous. The V gene lost 0 bases and the J gene lost 1 base, with 8 bases spanning the gap. The CDR3 spans 14 residues. In germline, CDR1 is SGHKS, CDR2 YYEKEE (reference sequence). The CDR3 region is CASSLGIPSYEQYF. Written as DNA, the CDR3 is TGTGCCAGCAGCTTGGGCATCCCTTCCTACGAGCAGTACTTC.

The chain combines TRBV5-1 with TRBJ1-6; 9 bases are a match to TRBD1. V was clipped by 4 bases and J by 7 bases; unmatched bases: 9. From germline, CDR1 is SGHRS and CDR2 YFSETQ. The CDR3 contains 16 residues. DNA of the CDR3: TGCGCCAGCAGCCAGGGGGACAGGGTTTGGAATTCACCCCTCCACTTT. Its translation is CASSQGDRVWNSPLHF.

The gene calls are TRBV10-3 and TRBJ1-1; 7 bases fit TRBD1. The CDR3 has 13 amino acids. Germline CDR1 is ENHRY and CDR2 is SYGVKD. V lost 6 bases to trimming and J lost 0 bases; unmatched junction nucleotides: 1. CDR3 bases: TGTGCCATCAGGGACAGGATGAACACTGAAGCTTTCTTT. Its protein product is CAIRDRMNTEAFF.

V usage is TRBV5-6 and J usage is TRBJ2-2; TRBD1 aligns across 7 bases. Trimming at V came to 7 bases and at J to 5 bases, leaving 11 bases not matched to a gene. Per the germline V gene, CDR1 is SGHDT and CDR2 is YYEEEE. This CDR3 spans 15 amino acids. CDR3 nucleotide sequence: TGTGCCAGCGGGGATCTAGGGACAGTGACCGGGGAGCTGTTTTTT. Translation: CASGDLGTVTGELFF.

This sequence joins TRBV15 and TRBJ1-5; possibly TRBD1 for D (5 bases). Germline values: CDR1 LNHNV, CDR2 YYDKDF (reference sequence). Trimming took off 2 bases at V and 4 bases at J, with 12 bases between the two ends. This CDR3 comprises 15 residues. In DNA form, the CDR3 reads TGTGCCACCAGCAGAATATCAGGGTCGAATCAGCCCCAGCATTTT. This codes for CATSRISGSNQPQHF.

In this sample, this clone turned up once. This sequence joins TRBV27 and TRBJ2-1; D gene ambiguous. The germline CDR1 and CDR2 sequences are MNHEY and SMNVEV (reference sequence). This CDR3 has 13 residues. Deletions cut 7 bases from V and 10 bases from J, with 17 bases between. The CDR3 is CASMPAHLTEQFF. Written as DNA, the CDR3 is TGTGCCAGCATGCCCGCCCACTTAACCGAGCAGTTCTTC.

This clone was counted a single time. The rearrangement uses TRBV10-3 and TRBJ1-5; D possibly corresponds to TRBD1 (5 bases). Per the germline V gene, CDR1 is ENHRY and CDR2 is SYGVKD. CDR3 length: 18 residues. With 3 bases removed from V and 0 bases from J, the gap between germline ends came to 18 bases. As DNA, the CDR3 is TGTGCCATCAGTGAAAAGTCCCCGGACACTTATAGCAATCAGCCCCAGCATTTT. Encoded protein: CAISEKSPDTYSNQPQHF.

The chain is built from TRBV7-2 and TRBJ1-4; D remains ambiguous. V lost 1 base to trimming and J lost 15 bases, with 12 bases between them. This CDR3 has 12 amino acids. CDR1 and CDR2 (germline): SGHTA, FQGNSA. The CDR3 DNA follows: TGTGCCAGCAGCTTAGGATTTCTCCCCATGTTTTTT. Translating gives CASSLGFLPMFF.

The chain links TRBV4-1 to TRBJ1-1; D uncertain. Germline V gene data show CDR1 as MGHRA and CDR2 as YSYEKL. Trimming pared 0 bases from V and 1 base from J, leaving 9 bases between. The CDR3 consists of 15 residues. The CDR3 is CASSQDFRPNTEAFF. In nucleotides, the CDR3 is TGCGCCAGCAGCCAAGATTTCCGCCCGAACACTGAAGCTTTCTTT.

The DNA of the CDR3 is TGTGCCAGCAGCCAGTTAAAGGGTGGTGGGGCCAACGTCCTGACTTTC. Translation gives CASSQLKGGGANVLTF. This chain connects TRBV3-1 (or the pseudogene TRBV3-2) to TRBJ2-6, with D unresolved. The CDR3 is made up of 16 amino acids. V shed 3 bases and J shed 3 bases, with 12 bases lying between them. Germline V gene sequence: CDR1 LGHDT, CDR2 YNNKEL (reference sequence).

The gene calls are TRBV7-9 and TRBJ1-6; TRBD1 aligns across 7 bases. The CDR3 runs 14 residues. Trimming removed 5 bases from V and 6 bases from J; junction bases left unmatched: 4. Germline CDR1 reads SEHNR; CDR2 reads FQNEAQ (reference sequence). CDR3 residues: CASSDRVGNSPLHF. CDR3 DNA sequence: TGTGCCAGCAGCGACAGGGTGGGTAATTCACCCCTCCACTTT.

This chain uses TRBV2 with TRBJ2-5; 7 nucleotides match TRBD2. CDR3 length: 13 amino acids. Germline CDR1 and CDR2: SNHLY and FYNNEI. The V segment lost 6 bases and the J segment 4 bases; nucleotides outside the gene matches: 5. Here the CDR3 reads CASRGRLAETQYF. The CDR3 DNA is TGTGCCAGCAGGGGTCGACTAGCAGAGACCCAGTACTTC.

J is TRBJ2-5 and V is TRBV11-3; 10 nucleotides match TRBD1. This CDR3 is built from 16 residues. CDR1 and CDR2 from the germline V gene are SGHNT and YENEEA. The trim removed 5 bases at V and 2 bases at J, leaving 8 bases unmatched. The DNA for the CDR3 is TGTGCCAGCAGCGGGGACAGGGGAAACGCACAAGAGACCCAGTACTTC. This encodes CASSGDRGNAQETQYF.

The chain couples TRBV5-1 to TRBJ2-5, with 15 bases fitting TRBD2. Germline CDR1 SGHRS, CDR2 YFSETQ. The J segment lost 4 bases and the V segment lost 4 bases, leaving 11 bases of the junction unmatched. This CDR3 spans 18 amino acids. This CDR3 reads CASSGWTSGGAVGETQYF. DNA of the CDR3: TGCGCCAGCAGCGGATGGACTAGCGGGGGGGCGGTCGGAGAGACCCAGTACTTC.

The V gene is TRBV18, the J gene TRBJ1-2, with D uncertain. The ends were cut back, 1 base at V and 8 bases at J, with 17 bases in the middle. This CDR3 has 15 amino acids. CDR1 is KGHSH and CDR2 is LQKENI in the germline V gene. For the CDR3, the DNA is TGTGCCAGCTCACCACGTACAGATCCAGCGTACGGCTACACCTTC. It codes for CASSPRTDPAYGYTF.

The V and J genes are TRBV11-2 and TRBJ2-1; 12 bases are shared with TRBD2. CDR3 size: 15 residues. V lost 3 bases, J lost 7 bases, and 4 bases stayed unmatched. The germline V gene has CDR1 SGHAT and CDR2 FQNNGV. DNA of the CDR3: TGTGCCAGCAGCTTCCCTAGCGGGGGGGCAAATGAGCAGTTCTTC. It codes for CASSFPSGGANEQFF. The whole variable domain, filled in from reference TRBV11-2 and TRBJ2-1, reads EAGVAQSPRYKIIEKRQSVAFWCNPISGHATLYWYQQILGQGPKLLIQFQNNGVVDDSQLPKDRFSAERLKGVDSTLKIQPAKLEDSAVYLCASSFPSGGANEQFFGPGTRLTVL.

The gene calls are TRBV19 and TRBJ1-1, with TRBD1 matching 9 bases. The CDR3 length is 14 residues. V lost 7 bases and J lost 5; bases outside the gene matches: 8. Per the germline V gene, CDR1 is LNHDA and CDR2 is SQIVND (reference sequence). The CDR3 DNA follows: TGTGCCAGTAATCAGGACAGGGGTTCAACTGAAGCTTTCTTT. Translating gives CASNQDRGSTEAFF.

The rearrangement links TRBV11-1 to TRBJ2-7; D may be TRBD1 (5 bases). This CDR3 has 14 amino acids. The germline gives CDR1 SGHAT, CDR2 FQDESV (reference sequence). Trimming shortened V by 3 bases and J by 2 bases, and 11 bases separated the two germline ends. This chain's CDR3 is CASSLQGSTYEQYF. DNA for the CDR3: TGTGCCAGCAGCTTGCAGGGTTCTACCTACGAGCAGTACTTC.

The chain couples TRBV2 to TRBJ2-4, with TRBD1 as a possible D gene (5 bases). Trimming removed 8 bases at V and 5 bases at J, with 16 bases between. CDR1 is SNHLY and CDR2 is FYNNEI in the germline V gene. The CDR3 runs 14 residues. The CDR3 region has the DNA TGTGCCAGCGGTTGGGGCAGGGTAGAAAACATTCAGTACTTC. Translated, it gives CASGWGRVENIQYF.